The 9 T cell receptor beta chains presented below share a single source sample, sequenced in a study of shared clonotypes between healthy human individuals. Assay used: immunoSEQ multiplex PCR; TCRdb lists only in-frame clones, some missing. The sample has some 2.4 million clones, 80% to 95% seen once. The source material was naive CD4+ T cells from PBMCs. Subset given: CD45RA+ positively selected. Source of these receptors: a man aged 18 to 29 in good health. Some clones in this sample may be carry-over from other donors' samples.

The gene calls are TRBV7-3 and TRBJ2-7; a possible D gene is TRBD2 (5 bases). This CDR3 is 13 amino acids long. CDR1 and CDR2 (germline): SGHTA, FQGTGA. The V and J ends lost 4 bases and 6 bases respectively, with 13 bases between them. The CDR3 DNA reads TGTGCCAGCAGCTCCCTCCCCGAGGGCGAGCAGTACTTC. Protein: CASSSLPEGEQYF.

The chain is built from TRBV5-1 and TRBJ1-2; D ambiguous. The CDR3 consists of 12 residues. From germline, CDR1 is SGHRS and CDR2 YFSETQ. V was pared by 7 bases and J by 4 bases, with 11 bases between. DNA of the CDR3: TGCGCCAGCCAAGAAGGCCCCTATGGCTACACCTTC. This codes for CASQEGPYGYTF.

For the CDR3, the DNA is TGTGCCACCATTGGGACGGGCCGGTCTGGCTACACCTTC. As protein: CATIGTGRSGYTF. The rearrangement links TRBV28 to TRBJ1-2, with a possible D match to TRBD1 (5 bases). V lost 10 bases to trimming and J lost 7 bases, with 19 bases between them. CDR1 and CDR2 from the germline V gene are MDHEN and SYDVKM. The CDR3 length is 13 residues.

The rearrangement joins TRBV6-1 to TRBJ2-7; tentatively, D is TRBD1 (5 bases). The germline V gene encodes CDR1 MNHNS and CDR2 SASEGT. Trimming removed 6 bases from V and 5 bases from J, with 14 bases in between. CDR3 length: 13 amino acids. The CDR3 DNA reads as TGTGCCAGCAGGGCCGCTGGGGCACACGAGCAGTACTTC. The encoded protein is CASRAAGAHEQYF.

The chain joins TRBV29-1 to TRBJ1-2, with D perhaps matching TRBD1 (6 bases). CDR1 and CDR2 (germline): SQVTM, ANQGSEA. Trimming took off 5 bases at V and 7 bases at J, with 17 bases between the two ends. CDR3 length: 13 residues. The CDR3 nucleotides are TGCAGCGTTCTAACAGGGCGAGAGGGTGGCTACACCTTC. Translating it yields CSVLTGREGGYTF. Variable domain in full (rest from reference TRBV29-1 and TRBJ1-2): SAVISQKPSRDICQRGTSLTIQCQVDSQVTMMFWYRQQPGQSLTLIATANQGSEATYESGFVIDKFPISRPNLTFSTLTVSNMSPEDSSIYLCSVLTGREGGYTFGSGTRLTVV.

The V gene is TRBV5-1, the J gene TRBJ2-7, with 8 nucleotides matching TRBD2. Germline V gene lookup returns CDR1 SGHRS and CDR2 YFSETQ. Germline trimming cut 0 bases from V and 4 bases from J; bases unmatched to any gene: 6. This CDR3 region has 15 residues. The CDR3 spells CASSLAPGGTYEQYF. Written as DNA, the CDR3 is TGCGCCAGCAGCTTGGCTCCGGGAGGGACATACGAGCAGTACTTC. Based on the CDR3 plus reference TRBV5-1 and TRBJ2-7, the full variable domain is KAGVTQTPRYLIKTRGQQVTLSCSPISGHRSVSWYQQTPGQGLQFLFEYFSETQRNKGNFPGRFSGRQFSNSRSEMNVSTLELGDSALYLCASSLAPGGTYEQYFGPGTRLTVT.

The CDR3 sequence is CASSEPVRIRGEYF. The CDR3 coding sequence is TGTGCCAGCAGTGAACCAGTACGCATTCGAGGGGAGTACTTC. The rearrangement links TRBV2 to TRBJ2-7, with D possibly being TRBD1 or TRBD2 (5 bases each). The CDR3 has 14 amino acids. CDR1 and CDR2 (germline): SNHLY, FYNNEI. V lost 2 bases and J 11 bases, leaving 19 bases between the germline ends. Drawing the rest from reference TRBV2 and TRBJ2-7, the complete variable domain is EPEVTQTPSHQVTQMGQEVILRCVPISNHLYFYWYRQILGQKVEFLVSFYNNEISEKSEIFDDQFSVERPDGSNFTLKIRSTKLEDSAMYFCASSEPVRIRGEYFGPGTRLTVT.

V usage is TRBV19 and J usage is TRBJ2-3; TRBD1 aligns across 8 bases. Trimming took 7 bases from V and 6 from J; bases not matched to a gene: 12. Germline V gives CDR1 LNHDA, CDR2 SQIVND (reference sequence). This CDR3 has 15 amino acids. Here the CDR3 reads CASTLGTGGSDTQYF. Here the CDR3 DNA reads TGTGCCAGTACCCTAGGGACAGGTGGAAGCGATACGCAGTATTTT.

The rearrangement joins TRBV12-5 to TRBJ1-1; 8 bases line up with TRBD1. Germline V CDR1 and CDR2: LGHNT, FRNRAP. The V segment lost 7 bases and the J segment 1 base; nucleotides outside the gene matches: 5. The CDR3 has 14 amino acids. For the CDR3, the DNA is TGTGCTAGTGCCGAGACAGGGGCGAACACTGAAGCTTTCTTT. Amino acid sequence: CASAETGANTEAFF.